The following is a TCR beta chain sequence with its context. Profiling relied on immunoSEQ multiplex PCR, and the TCRdb table lists in-frame clones only, not all of them. The sample has 150,000 to 200,000 clones, 82% seen once. This specimen belongs to a study of blood T cell repertoires in COVID-19. Self-reported history from a screening survey and questionnaire set each donor's cohort. From germline, CDR1 is SGHAT and CDR2 FQNNGV. The CDR3 is 15 residues long. V gave up 5 bases and J gave up 0 bases; unmatched junction bases: 6. The source material was PBMCs or T cells enriched from blood (not recorded which). The chain carries TRBV11-2 and TRBJ1-2, with 7 bases lining up with TRBD1. The source is a man aged 45-65 years who had recovered from COVID-19. CDR3 nucleotide sequence: TGTGCCAGCAGCCCCCGGAGGGGGCCTAACTATGGCTACACCTTC. Translated: CASSPRRGPNYGYTF.